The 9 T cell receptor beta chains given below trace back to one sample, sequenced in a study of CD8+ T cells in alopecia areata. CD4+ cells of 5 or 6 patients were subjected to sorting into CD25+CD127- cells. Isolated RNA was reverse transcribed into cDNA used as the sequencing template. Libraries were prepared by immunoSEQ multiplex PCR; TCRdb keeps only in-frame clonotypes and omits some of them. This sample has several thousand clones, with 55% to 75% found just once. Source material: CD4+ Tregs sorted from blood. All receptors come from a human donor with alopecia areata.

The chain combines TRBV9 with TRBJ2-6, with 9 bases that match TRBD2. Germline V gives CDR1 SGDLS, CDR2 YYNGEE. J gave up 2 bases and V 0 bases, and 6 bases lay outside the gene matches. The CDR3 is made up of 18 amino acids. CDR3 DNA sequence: TGTGCCAGCAGCGTAGAGGCTAGCGGGGTGGCTGGGGCCAACGTCCTGACTTTC. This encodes CASSVEASGVAGANVLTF. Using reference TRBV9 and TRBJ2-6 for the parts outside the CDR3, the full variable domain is DSGVTQTPKHLITATGQRVTLRCSPRSGDLSVYWYQQSLDQGLQFLIQYYNGEERAKGNILERFSAQQFPDLHSELNLSSLELGDSALYFCASSVEASGVAGANVLTFGAGSRLTVL.

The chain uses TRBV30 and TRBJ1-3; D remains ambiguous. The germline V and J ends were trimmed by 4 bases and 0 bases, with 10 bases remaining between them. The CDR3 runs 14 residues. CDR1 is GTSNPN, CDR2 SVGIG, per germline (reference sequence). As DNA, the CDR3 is TGTGCCTGGACCCGCAGAAGCTCTGGAAACACCATATATTTT. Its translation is CAWTRRSSGNTIYF.

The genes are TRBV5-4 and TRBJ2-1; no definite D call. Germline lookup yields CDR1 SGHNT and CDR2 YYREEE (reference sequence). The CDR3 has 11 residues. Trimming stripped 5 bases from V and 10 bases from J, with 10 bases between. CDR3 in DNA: TGTGCCAGCAGGGATATGCGCGAGCAGTTCTTC. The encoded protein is CASRDMREQFF.

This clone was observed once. The CDR3 DNA sequence: TGTGCCAGCAGGAGGGGGGGTCAGCCCCAGCATTTT. This encodes CASRRGGQPQHF. The gene calls are TRBV28 and TRBJ1-5, with TRBD1 as a possible D gene (6 bases). Trimming took 6 bases from V and 6 from J, leaving 9 bases between them. This CDR3 has 12 amino acids. Germline-derived CDR1 and CDR2 are MDHEN and SYDVKM.

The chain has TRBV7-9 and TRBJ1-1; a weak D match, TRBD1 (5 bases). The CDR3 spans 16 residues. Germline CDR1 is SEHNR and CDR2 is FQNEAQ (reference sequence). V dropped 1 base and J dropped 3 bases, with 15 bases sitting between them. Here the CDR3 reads CASSLGVERGHTEAFF. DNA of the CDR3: TGTGCCAGCAGCTTAGGGGTCGAAAGGGGCCACACTGAAGCTTTCTTT.

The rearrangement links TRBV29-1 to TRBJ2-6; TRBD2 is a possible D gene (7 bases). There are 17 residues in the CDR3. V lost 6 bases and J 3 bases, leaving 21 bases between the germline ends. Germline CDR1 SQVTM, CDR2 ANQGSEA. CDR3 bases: TGCAGCGTCCAAAGGGGGGGCTTCGGTAGTGGGGCCAACGTCCTGACTTTC. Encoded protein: CSVQRGGFGSGANVLTF.

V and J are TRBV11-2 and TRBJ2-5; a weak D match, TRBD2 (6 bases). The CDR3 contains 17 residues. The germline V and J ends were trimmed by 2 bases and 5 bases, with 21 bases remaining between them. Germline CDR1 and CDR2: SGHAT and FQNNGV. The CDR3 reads CASSLFSRWGVMETQYF. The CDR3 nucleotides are TGTGCCAGCAGCTTATTCAGCCGGTGGGGGGTAATGGAGACCCAGTACTTC.

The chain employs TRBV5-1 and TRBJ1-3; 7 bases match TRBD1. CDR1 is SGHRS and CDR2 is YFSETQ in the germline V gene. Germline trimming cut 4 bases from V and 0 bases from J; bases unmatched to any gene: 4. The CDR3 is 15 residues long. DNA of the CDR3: TGCGCCAGCAGCGCGGGACAGCACTCTGGAAACACCATATATTTT. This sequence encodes CASSAGQHSGNTIYF.

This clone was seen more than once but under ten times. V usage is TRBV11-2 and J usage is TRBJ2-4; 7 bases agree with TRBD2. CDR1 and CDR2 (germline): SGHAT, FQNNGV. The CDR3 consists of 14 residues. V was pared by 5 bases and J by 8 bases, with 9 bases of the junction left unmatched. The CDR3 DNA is TGTGCCAGCAGCCGGGGGGACCCGGGGGACATTCAGTACTTC. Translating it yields CASSRGDPGDIQYF.